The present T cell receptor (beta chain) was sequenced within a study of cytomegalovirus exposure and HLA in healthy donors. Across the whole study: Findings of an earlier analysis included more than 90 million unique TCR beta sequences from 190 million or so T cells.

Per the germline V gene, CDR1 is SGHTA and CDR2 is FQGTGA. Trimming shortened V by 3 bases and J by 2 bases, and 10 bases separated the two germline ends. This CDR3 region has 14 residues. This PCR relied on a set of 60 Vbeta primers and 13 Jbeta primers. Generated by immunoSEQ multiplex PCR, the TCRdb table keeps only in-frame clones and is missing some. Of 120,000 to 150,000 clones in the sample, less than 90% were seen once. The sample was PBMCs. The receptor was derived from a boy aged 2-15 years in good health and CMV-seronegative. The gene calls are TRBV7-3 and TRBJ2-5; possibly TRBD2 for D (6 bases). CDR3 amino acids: CASSFSGKQETQYF. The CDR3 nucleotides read TGTGCCAGCAGCTTTAGCGGAAAGCAAGAGACCCAGTACTTC.